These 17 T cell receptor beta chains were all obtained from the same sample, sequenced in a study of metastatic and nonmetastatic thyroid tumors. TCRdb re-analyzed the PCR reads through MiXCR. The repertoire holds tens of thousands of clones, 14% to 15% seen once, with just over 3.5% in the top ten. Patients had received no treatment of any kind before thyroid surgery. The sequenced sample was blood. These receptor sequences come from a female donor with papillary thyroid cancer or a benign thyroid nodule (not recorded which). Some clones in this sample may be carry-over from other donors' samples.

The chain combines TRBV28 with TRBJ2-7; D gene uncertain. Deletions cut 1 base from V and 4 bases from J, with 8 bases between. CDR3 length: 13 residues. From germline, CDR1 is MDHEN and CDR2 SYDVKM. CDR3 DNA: TGTGCCAGCAGTTTATTTGGCCAATACGAGCAGTACTTC. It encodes CASSLFGQYEQYF.

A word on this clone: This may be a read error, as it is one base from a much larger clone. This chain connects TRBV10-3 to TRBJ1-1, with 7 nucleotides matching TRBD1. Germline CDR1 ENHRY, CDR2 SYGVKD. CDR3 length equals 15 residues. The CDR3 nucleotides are TGTGCCATCAGTGAGTCGACAGGGATGAACACTGAAGCTCTCTTT. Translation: CAISESTGMNTEALF.

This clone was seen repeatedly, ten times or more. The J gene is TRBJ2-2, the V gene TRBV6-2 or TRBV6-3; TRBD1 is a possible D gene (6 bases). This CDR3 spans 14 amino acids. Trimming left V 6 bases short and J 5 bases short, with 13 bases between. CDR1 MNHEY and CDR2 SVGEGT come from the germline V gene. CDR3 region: CASSSSTGTGELFF. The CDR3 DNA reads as TGTGCCAGCAGCTCCTCCACAGGGACCGGGGAGCTGTTTTTT.

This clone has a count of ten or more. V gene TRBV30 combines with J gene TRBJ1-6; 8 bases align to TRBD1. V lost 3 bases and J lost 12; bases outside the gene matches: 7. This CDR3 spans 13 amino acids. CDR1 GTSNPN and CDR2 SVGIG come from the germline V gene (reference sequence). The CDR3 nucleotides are TGTGCCTGGAGCACAAACAGGGGGAGACCCCTCCACTTT. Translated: CAWSTNRGRPLHF.

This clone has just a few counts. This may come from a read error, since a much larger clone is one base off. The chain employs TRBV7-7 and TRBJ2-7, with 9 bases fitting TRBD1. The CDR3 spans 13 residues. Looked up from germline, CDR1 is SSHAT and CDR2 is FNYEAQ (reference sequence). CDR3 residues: CASIRDRASEQYF. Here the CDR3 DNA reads TGTGCTAGCATCCGGGACAGGGCCTCCGAGCAGTACTTC.

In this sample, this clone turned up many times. The CDR3 reads CASSVPDRVNQPQHF. The CDR3 DNA is TGTGCCAGCAGTGTTCCGGACAGGGTCAATCAGCCCCAGCATTTT. The chain links TRBV6-2 or TRBV6-3 to TRBJ1-5; 8 bases are shared with TRBD1. The germline gives CDR1 MNHEY, CDR2 SVGEGT. V was pared by 5 bases and J by 3 bases, with 6 bases of the junction left unmatched. The CDR3 is 15 residues long.

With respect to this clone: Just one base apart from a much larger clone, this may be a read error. In DNA form, the CDR3 reads TGCAGTGCAGACCGGGGGTGCCTAGTTGAGCAGTTCTTC. The encoded protein is CSADRGCLVEQFF. This sequence joins TRBV20-1 and TRBJ2-1; possibly TRBD2 for D (6 bases). Germline V gene lookup returns CDR1 DFQATT and CDR2 SNEGSKA (reference sequence). V was trimmed by 6 bases and J by 9 bases, leaving 18 bases between them. CDR3 length: 13 amino acids.

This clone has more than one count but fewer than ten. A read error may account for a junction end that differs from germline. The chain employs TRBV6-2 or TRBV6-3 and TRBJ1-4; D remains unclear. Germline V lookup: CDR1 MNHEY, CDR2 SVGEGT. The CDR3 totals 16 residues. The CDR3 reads CASSYSVARRNEKPFF. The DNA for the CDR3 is TGTGCCAGCAGTTACTCTGTGGCGAGGCGGAATGAAAAACCGTTTTTT.

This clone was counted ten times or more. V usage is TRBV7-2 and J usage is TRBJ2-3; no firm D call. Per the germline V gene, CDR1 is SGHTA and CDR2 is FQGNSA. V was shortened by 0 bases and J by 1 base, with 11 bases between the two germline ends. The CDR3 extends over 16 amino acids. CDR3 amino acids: CASSLAAASRTDTQYF. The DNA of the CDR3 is TGTGCCAGCAGCTTAGCGGCCGCGAGTCGCACAGATACGCAGTATTTT.

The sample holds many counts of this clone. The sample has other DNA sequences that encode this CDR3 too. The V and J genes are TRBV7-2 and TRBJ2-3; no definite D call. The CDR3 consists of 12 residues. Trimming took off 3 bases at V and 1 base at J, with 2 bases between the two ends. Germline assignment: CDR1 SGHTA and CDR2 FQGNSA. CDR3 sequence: CASSFGTDTQYF. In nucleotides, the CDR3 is TGTGCCAGCAGCTTTGGCACAGATACGCAGTATTTT.

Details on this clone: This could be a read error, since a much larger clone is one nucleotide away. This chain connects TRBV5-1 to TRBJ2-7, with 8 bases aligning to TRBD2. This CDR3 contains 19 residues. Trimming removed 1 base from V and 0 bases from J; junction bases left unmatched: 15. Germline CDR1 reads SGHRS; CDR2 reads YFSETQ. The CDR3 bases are TGCGCCAGCAGCTTGATCCTGGGCGGGGGGTCCCCCGGCTCCTACGAGCAGTACTTC. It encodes CASSLILGGGSPGSYEQYF. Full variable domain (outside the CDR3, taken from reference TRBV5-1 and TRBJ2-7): KAGVTQTPRYLIKTRGQQVTLSCSPISGHRSVSWYQQTPGQGLQFLFEYFSETQRNKGNFPGRFSGRQFSNSRSEMNVSTLELGDSALYLCASSLILGGGSPGSYEQYFGPGTRLTVT.

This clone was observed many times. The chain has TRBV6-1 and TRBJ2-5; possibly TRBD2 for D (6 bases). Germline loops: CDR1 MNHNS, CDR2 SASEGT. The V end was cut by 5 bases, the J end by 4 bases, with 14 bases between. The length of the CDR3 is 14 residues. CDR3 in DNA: TGTGCCAGCAGTTCAATGGTGCGGGGAGAGACCCAGTACTTC. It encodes CASSSMVRGETQYF.

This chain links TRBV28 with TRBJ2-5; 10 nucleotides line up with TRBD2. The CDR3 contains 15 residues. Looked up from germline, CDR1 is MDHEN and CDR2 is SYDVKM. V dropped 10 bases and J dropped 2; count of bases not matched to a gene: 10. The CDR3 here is CATKPSGSDQETQYF. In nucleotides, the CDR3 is TGTGCCACTAAACCTAGCGGGAGTGATCAAGAGACCCAGTACTTC.

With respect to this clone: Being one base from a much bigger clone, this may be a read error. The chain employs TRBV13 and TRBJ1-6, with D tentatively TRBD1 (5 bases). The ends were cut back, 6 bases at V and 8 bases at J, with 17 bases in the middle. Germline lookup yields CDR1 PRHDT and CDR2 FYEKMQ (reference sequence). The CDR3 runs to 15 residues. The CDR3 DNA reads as TGTGCCAGCAGTTCTTACGGGACGCGAGATTCACCCCTCCACTTT. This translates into CASSSYGTRDSPLHF.

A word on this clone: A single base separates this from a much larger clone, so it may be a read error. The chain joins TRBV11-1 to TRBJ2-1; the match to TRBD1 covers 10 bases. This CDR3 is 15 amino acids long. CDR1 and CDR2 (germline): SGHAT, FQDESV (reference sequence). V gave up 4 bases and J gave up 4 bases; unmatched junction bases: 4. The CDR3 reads CASSSQDRGYNEQFF. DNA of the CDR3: TGTGCCAGCAGCTCCCAGGACAGGGGGTACAATGAGCAGTTCTTC. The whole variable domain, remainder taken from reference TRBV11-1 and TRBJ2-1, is EAEVAQSPRYKITEKSQAVAFWCDPISGHATLYWYRQILGQGPELLVQFQDESVVDDSQLPKDRFSAERLKGVDSTLKIQPAELGDSAMYLCASSSQDRGYNEQFFGPGTRLTVL.

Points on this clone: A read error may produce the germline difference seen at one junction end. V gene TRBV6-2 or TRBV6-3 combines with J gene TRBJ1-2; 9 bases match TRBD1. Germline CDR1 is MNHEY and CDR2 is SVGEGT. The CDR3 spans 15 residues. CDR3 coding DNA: TGTGCCAGCAGTTATCCGCCGGGACAGGGTATCTTCTACACATTT. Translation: CASSYPPGQGIFYTF.

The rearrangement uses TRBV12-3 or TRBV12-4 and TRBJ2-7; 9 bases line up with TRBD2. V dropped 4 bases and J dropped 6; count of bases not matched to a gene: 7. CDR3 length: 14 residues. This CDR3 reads CASSSSGRRAEQYF. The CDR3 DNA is TGTGCCAGCAGTTCGAGCGGGAGGCGTGCCGAGCAGTACTTC.